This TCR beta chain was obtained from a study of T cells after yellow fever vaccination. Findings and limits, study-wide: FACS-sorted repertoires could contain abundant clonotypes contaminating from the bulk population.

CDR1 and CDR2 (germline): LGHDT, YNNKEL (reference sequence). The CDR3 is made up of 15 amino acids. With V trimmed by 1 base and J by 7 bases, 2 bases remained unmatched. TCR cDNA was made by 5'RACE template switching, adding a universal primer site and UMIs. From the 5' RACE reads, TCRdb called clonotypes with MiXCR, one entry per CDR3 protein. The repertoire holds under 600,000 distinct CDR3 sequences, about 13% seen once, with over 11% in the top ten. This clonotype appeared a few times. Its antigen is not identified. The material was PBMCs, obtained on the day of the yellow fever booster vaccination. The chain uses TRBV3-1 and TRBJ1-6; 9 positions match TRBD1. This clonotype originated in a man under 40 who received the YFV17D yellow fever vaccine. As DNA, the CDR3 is TGTGCCAGCAGCCAAGGGACAGGGGTAAATTCACCCCTCCACTTT. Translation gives CASSQGTGVNSPLHF.